A single sample gave rise to the 14 T cell receptor beta chains below, sequenced in a study of cytomegalovirus exposure and HLA in healthy donors. Sequenced by immunoSEQ multiplex PCR; TCRdb stores in-frame clones only, minus some. Of about 200,000 clones listed, 88% were seen once; the top ten hold roughly 3%. What was sequenced was PBMCs. These receptors were collected from a woman under 30 in good health and CMV-seronegative.

The chain joins TRBV7-2 to TRBJ1-5; no definite D call. Germline CDR1 is SGHTA and CDR2 is FQGNSA. This CDR3 is built from 12 residues. Trimming stripped 4 bases from V and 3 bases from J, with 4 bases between. CDR3 nucleotide sequence: TGTGCCAGCAGCTCCAACAATCAGCCCCAGCATTTT. Residues: CASSSNNQPQHF.

The V and J genes are TRBV7-9 and TRBJ2-7; D might be TRBD1 (6 bases). V was cut by 4 bases and J by 4 bases, with 23 bases left in between. The CDR3 contains 17 residues. CDR1 is SEHNR, CDR2 FQNEAQ, per germline (reference sequence). The CDR3 DNA reads as TGTGCCAGCAGCTCATCACGTGAGGGGCGAGGGACATACGAGCAGTACTTC. This encodes CASSSSREGRGTYEQYF.

This sequence joins TRBV19 and TRBJ1-5; no clear D gene. V lost 3 bases and J 6 bases, leaving 15 bases between the germline ends. CDR1 and CDR2 from the germline V gene are LNHDA and SQIVND (reference sequence). This CDR3 comprises 15 residues. The CDR3 loop is CASSILVLGGQPQHF. For the CDR3, the DNA is TGTGCCAGTAGTATTCTCGTGCTCGGAGGTCAGCCCCAGCATTTT.

This clone was recorded once. J is TRBJ1-2 and V is TRBV6-1; 7 bases are a match to TRBD1. V was pared by 7 bases and J by 4 bases, with 6 bases of the junction left unmatched. The CDR3 is made up of 13 amino acids. Per the germline V gene, CDR1 is MNHNS and CDR2 is SASEGT. Here the CDR3 DNA reads TGTGCCAGCACCCCGACAGGGATCTATGGCTACACCTTC. Its protein is CASTPTGIYGYTF.

The chain recombines TRBV28 with TRBJ1-5, with TRBD1 identical over 7 bases. Germline CDR1 reads MDHEN; CDR2 reads SYDVKM. The CDR3 runs to 15 residues. The V and J ends lost 5 bases and 6 bases, in that order; junction bases with no gene match: 10. CDR3 in DNA: TGTGCCAGCAGTACGATTGCCAGGGGGAGTCAGCCCCAGCATTTT. This gives the protein CASSTIARGSQPQHF. The entire variable domain, with the rest obtained from reference TRBV28 and TRBJ1-5, is as follows: DVKVTQSSRYLVKRTGEKVFLECVQDMDHENMFWYRQDPGLGLRLIYFSYDVKMKEKGDIPEGYSVSREKKERFSLILESASTNQTSMYLCASSTIARGSQPQHFGDGTRLSIL.

The V gene is TRBV4-1, the J gene TRBJ1-1, with D maybe TRBD1 (6 bases). The CDR3 runs to 14 residues. CDR1 is MGHRA, CDR2 YSYEKL, per germline. The V and J ends lost 9 bases and 6 bases respectively, with 20 bases between them. The CDR3 region is CASKVGGSISEAFF. The CDR3 bases are TGCGCCAGTAAGGTAGGGGGATCGATATCTGAAGCTTTCTTT.

The rearrangement joins TRBV5-6 to TRBJ2-1; TRBD2 matches 8 bases. The CDR3 sequence is 17 residues long. Per germline, CDR1 SGHDT and CDR2 YYEEEE. Trimming removed 0 bases from V and 1 base from J; junction bases left unmatched: 6. This CDR3 is CASSLGSGSWSYNEQFF. CDR3 coding DNA: TGTGCCAGCAGCTTGGGGAGCGGGAGTTGGTCCTACAATGAGCAGTTCTTC. The entire variable domain, with the rest obtained from reference TRBV5-6 and TRBJ2-1, is as follows: DAGVTQSPTHLIKTRGQQVTLRCSPKSGHDTVSWYQQALGQGPQFIFQYYEEEERQRGNFPDRFSGHQFPNYSSELNVNALLLGDSALYLCASSLGSGSWSYNEQFFGPGTRLTVL.

The V and J genes are TRBV13 and TRBJ2-7; TRBD2 matches at 9 bases. The CDR3 length is 15 residues. V shed 5 bases and J 6 bases; nucleotides not matched to a gene: 11. Germline assignment: CDR1 PRHDT and CDR2 FYEKMQ (reference sequence). The CDR3 DNA reads as TGTGCCAGCAGCCCCCCCAGCGCGGGAGGGCGCGAGCAGTACTTC. This sequence encodes CASSPPSAGGREQYF.

V is TRBV28 and J is TRBJ2-5; a weak D match, TRBD1 (8 bases). The CDR3 spans 15 residues. V shed 3 bases and J shed 4 bases, with 15 bases lying between them. Germline assignment: CDR1 MDHEN and CDR2 SYDVKM. The chain's CDR3 is CASSLGGTGLETQYF. CDR3 nucleotides: TGTGCCAGCAGTTTGGGGGGGACAGGCTTAGAGACCCAGTACTTC.

CDR3 sequence (DNA): TGTGCCAGCAGCTCGAGACCCAACGGGGCAGATACGCAGTATTTT. Its protein product is CASSSRPNGADTQYF. The chain uses TRBV7-6 and TRBJ2-3; a possible D gene is TRBD2 (5 bases). Trimming pared 4 bases from V and 4 bases from J, leaving 15 bases between. The CDR3 consists of 15 residues. Germline lookup yields CDR1 SGHVS and CDR2 FNYEAQ.

In this sample, this clone turned up once. V usage is TRBV4-1 and J usage is TRBJ2-7; 8 bases agree with TRBD1. CDR3 length equals 15 residues. The germline CDR1 and CDR2 sequences are MGHRA and YSYEKL. V trimming: 4 bases; J trimming: 6 bases; junction bases outside the gene matches: 11. The CDR3 sequence: CASSPSETGASEQYF. The CDR3 DNA is TGCGCCAGCAGCCCTTCTGAGACAGGGGCGAGCGAGCAGTACTTC.

This clone was seen a few times. The chain combines TRBV28 with TRBJ2-5; D not certain. Germline CDR1 reads MDHEN; CDR2 reads SYDVKM. The CDR3 spans 11 residues. Trimming cost V 5 bases and J 5 bases, with 6 bases left between them. The CDR3 bases are TGTGCCAGCAGTCTAATCGAGACCCAGTACTTC. It specifies CASSLIETQYF.

V and J are TRBV7-6 and TRBJ2-5, with D possibly being TRBD2 (7 bases). Germline CDR1 SGHVS, CDR2 FNYEAQ. The V end was cut by 1 base, the J end by 4 bases, with 16 bases between. The CDR3 extends over 16 amino acids. The CDR3 region has the DNA TGTGCCAGCAGCTTAGGTCGGCGGGGGCTGGGAGAGACCCAGTACTTC. Translation: CASSLGRRGLGETQYF.

The rearrangement joins TRBV7-2 to TRBJ1-2, with 8 bases identical to TRBD1. V lost 5 bases, J lost 4 bases, and 6 bases stayed unmatched. Germline CDR1 is SGHTA and CDR2 is FQGNSA. This CDR3 has 14 residues. The CDR3 loop is CASSARQGSYGYTF. The CDR3 DNA reads TGTGCCAGCAGCGCGAGACAGGGGAGCTATGGCTACACCTTC.